This T cell receptor (beta chain) emerged from a study of somatic mutations in cytotoxic T cells in rheumatoid arthritis. Study results and limitations: Patients with rheumatoid arthritis did not differ significantly from age-matched healthy controls in CD8+ T-cell clonality.

TCRdb's copy holds only in-frame clones and misses some; the assay was immunoSEQ multiplex PCR. Of 20,000 to 25,000 clones detected, approximately 80% appear once; the ten largest clones hold roughly 3.8%. Germline V gives CDR1 SGHNT, CDR2 YYREEE (reference sequence). V lost 0 bases, J lost 7 bases, and 5 bases lay in between. This CDR3 comprises 11 residues. This clone occurred a few times. The antigen remains undetermined. The sequence was obtained from an adult with rheumatoid arthritis. This chain joins TRBV5-4 and TRBJ2-7; D is undetermined. The sequenced sample was CD8+ T cells sorted from blood. CDR3 in DNA: TGTGCCAGCAGCTTGGTAGGTGAGCAGTACTTC. Encoded protein: CASSLVGEQYF.